By share, the clone carrying this T cell receptor (beta chain) counts as medium-sized (0.01 to 0.1%). What it binds is not known. The germline gene is not matched at one end of the junction; a read error may be the cause. This sample was taken from a study of HIV-infected children after antiretroviral therapy interruption. Study in general: Interruption group median age about 9.8 years; continuous group about 8 years. In continuous treatment, analyzed samples were from weeks 0, 48 and 150.

Notes on the study in general: The Gini coefficient of naive CD4+ repertoires rose, returning to baseline by 3 years.

This CDR3 spans 13 amino acids. Germline lookup yields CDR1 PRHDT and CDR2 FYEKMQ (reference sequence). This sample's treatment: PENTA 11 planned treatment interruption arm or continuous ART arm. The TCR library was built from RNA with a 3' RACE protocol and unique molecular identifiers. TCRdb analysed the 3' RACE reads with MiXCR anew, one entry per CDR3 protein. In the table there are some 40,000 distinct CDR3 sequences, around 7% of which are singletons. The sequencing used CD45RA+ CD4+ T cells from PBMCs, pooled from several time points, collected from a donor given antiretroviral therapy, either interrupted or continuous. Regarding subset: naive CD4+ CD45RA+ CD45RO- T cells. The genes are TRBV13 and TRBJ2-5; a possible D gene is TRBD1 (6 bases). This TCR was recovered from a pool of human donors with HIV. CDR3 loop: CASCPGHQDTQYF. Written as DNA, the CDR3 is TGTGCCAGCTGCCCGGGACATCAAGACACCCAGTACTTT.